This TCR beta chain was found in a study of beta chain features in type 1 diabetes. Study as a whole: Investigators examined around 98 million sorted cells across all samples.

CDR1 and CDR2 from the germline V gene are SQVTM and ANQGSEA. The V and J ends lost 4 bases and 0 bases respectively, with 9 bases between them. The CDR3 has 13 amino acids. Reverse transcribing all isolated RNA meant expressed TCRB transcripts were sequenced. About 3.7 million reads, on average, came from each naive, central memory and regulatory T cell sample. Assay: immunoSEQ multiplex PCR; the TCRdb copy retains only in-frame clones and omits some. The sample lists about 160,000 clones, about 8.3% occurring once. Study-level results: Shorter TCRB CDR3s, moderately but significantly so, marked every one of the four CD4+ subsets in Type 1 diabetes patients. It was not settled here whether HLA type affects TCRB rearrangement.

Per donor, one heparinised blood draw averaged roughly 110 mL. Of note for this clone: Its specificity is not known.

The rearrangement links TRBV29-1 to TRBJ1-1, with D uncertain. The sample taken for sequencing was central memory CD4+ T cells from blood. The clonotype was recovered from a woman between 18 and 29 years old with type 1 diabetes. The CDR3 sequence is CSVGSIMNTEAFF. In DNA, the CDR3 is TGCAGCGTTGGTTCCATCATGAACACTGAAGCTTTCTTT.